Shown below are 10 T cell receptor beta chains from a single sample sequenced in a study of neoadjuvant nivolumab and ipilimumab in lung cancer (dated by TCRdb to the early 2020s). Reading the label with the study, this specimen's time point is: at surgical resection after neoadjuvant nivolumab +/- ipilimumab. Library prep was done by the immunoSEQ multiplex PCR assay. TCRdb stores this immuneACCESS table with in-frame sequences only. Part of the clones is absent; in the studies checked, under half of the shortfall reflects unresolved V genes, and no reason is known for the rest. Here the sample has about 33,000 clones; about 92% occur a single time. 2% to 2.5% of the sample is in the top ten clones. This specimen consisted of peripheral blood, obtained after neoadjuvant nivolumab, alone or with ipilimumab, at or shortly before surgery. These receptors were collected from an adult with non-small cell lung cancer.

V is TRBV7-9 and J is TRBJ1-5, with unresolved D. This CDR3 is built from 14 residues. Germline V gives CDR1 SEHNR, CDR2 FQNEAQ (reference sequence). V was clipped by 5 bases and J by 1 base, with 9 bases between them. The CDR3 region is CASSLLTSNQPQHF. The CDR3 region has the DNA TGTGCCAGCAGCCTTCTTACCAGCAATCAGCCCCAGCATTTT.

The CDR3, as DNA: TGTGCCAGCAGGGCGACAGGCAACGATGAAGCTTTCTTT. This codes for CASRATGNDEAFF. The genes are TRBV4-2 and TRBJ1-1; possible D gene TRBD1, 6 bases. This CDR3 is 13 amino acids long. Germline CDR1 reads LGHNA; CDR2 reads YNFKEQ. The V and J ends lost 6 bases and 7 bases respectively, with 15 bases between them.

The V gene is TRBV2, the J gene TRBJ2-4, with 12 positions matching TRBD2. The CDR3 length is 18 residues. Germline V gives CDR1 SNHLY, CDR2 FYNNEI. J gave up 7 bases and V 0 bases, and 10 bases lay outside the gene matches. CDR3 in DNA: TGTGCCAGCAGTGAAGCAAGGCTAGCGGGAGGGCCGAGGAACATTCAGTACTTC. Translation: CASSEARLAGGPRNIQYF.

The rearrangement uses TRBV6-1 and TRBJ2-3; weak D call: TRBD1 (6 bases). V shed 3 bases and J shed 0 bases, with 13 bases lying between them. Germline values: CDR1 MNHNS, CDR2 SASEGT. This CDR3 is 16 amino acids long. The CDR3 reads CASSEEGQPSTDTQYF. CDR3 nucleotides: TGTGCCAGCAGTGAGGAAGGACAGCCTAGCACAGATACGCAGTATTTT.

The chain combines TRBV11-2 with TRBJ1-2, with D maybe TRBD1 (6 bases). V shed 8 bases and J shed 8 bases, with 21 bases lying between them. The CDR3 sequence is 14 residues long. From germline, CDR1 is SGHAT and CDR2 FQNNGV. As DNA, the CDR3 is TGTGCCAGCGCCACAACCACACAGGGATCCGGCTACACCTTC. This gives the protein CASATTTQGSGYTF.

The V call is TRBV9, the J call TRBJ1-4, with D unclear. V was shortened by 2 bases and J by 0 bases, with 14 bases between the two germline ends. This CDR3 is built from 17 residues. The germline V gene encodes CDR1 SGDLS and CDR2 YYNGEE. The CDR3 sequence: CASSVSGVPSTNEKLFF. In DNA form, the CDR3 reads TGTGCCAGCAGCGTGAGTGGGGTCCCATCAACTAATGAAAAACTGTTTTTT.

The chain recombines TRBV6-5 with TRBJ1-1; TRBD1 might be the D (6 bases). This CDR3 is built from 14 residues. The V gene's germline CDR1 is MNHEY and CDR2 SVGAGI. The V gene lost 6 bases and the J gene lost 10 bases, with 21 bases spanning the gap. The CDR3 DNA reads as TGTGCCAGCAGCAAAAGGATCAGGGGCGCCATAGCTTTCTTT. As protein: CASSKRIRGAIAFF.

The chain has TRBV1 and TRBJ1-2. TRBV1 is a pseudogene. There are 15 residues in the CDR3. CDR3 DNA: TGCACCAGCAGCCAAGATGAGGCCACCCCCTATGGCTACACCTTC. Amino acids: CTSSQDEATPYGYTF.

V is TRBV5-8 and J is TRBJ1-5; tentatively, D is TRBD1 (5 bases). V lost 1 base and J 1 base, leaving 6 bases between the germline ends. The CDR3 covers 14 residues. Germline CDR1 is SGHTS and CDR2 is YDEGEE. CDR3 bases: TGTGCCAGCAGCTTGTGGGACAGCAATCAGCCCCAGCATTTT. Translating gives CASSLWDSNQPQHF.

The V call is TRBV5-6, the J call TRBJ2-7; TRBD2 is a possible D gene (5 bases). Germline loops: CDR1 SGHDT, CDR2 YYEEEE. This CDR3 is built from 14 residues. The germline V and J ends were trimmed by 0 bases and 2 bases, with 9 bases remaining between them. Here the CDR3 DNA reads TGTGCCAGCAGCTTGGTCGGAGGCGCCTACGAGCAGTACTTC. This codes for CASSLVGGAYEQYF.